This T cell receptor (beta chain) was obtained from a study of T cell responses to AZD1222 COVID-19 vaccine (dated by TCRdb to about 2021). Regarding the research as a whole: TCR sequencing covered approximately 230 trial participants: nearly 210 given two doses of AZD1222 and about 26 given two doses of MenACWY control vaccine. Trial participants were enrolled by age into subgroups of 18-55, 56-69 and 70-plus years, and about 150, 27 and 61 TCR-sequenced participants, respectively, were included in these subgroups. Summary of the overall study and its limitations: In the small 56-69-year group, the increase in depth fell short of significance, most likely because of low power. A significant rise in spike-specific TCR breadth and depth was observed after two AZD1222 doses relative to day 0 and relative to MenACWY recipients. Participants were mostly white British and included more females than males, and it was suggested by the authors that clonal diversity may have been underestimated. Conclusions about previously exposed vaccinees are limited because only six or seven AZD1222 recipients were SARS-CoV-2 seropositive at baseline. Because no day 14 peak-response samples were available, repertoires were characterized only after the peak T cell response. Reportedly, close to half of the unique spike-specific TCRs recognized epitopes lying outside the regions that are mutated in the B.1.351 and B.1.1.7 variants. The whole spike protein was spanned by vaccine-associated CD4 TCRs, and dominant responses were seen in regions 160-218 and 743-854.

The time point label of this sample denotes: about 28 days (+/-7) after the second vaccine dose. AZD1222 recipients whose second dose came at about 4 weeks and those whose second dose came at about 12 weeks were combined into one group, since spike-specific TCR depth and breadth did not differ between the two schedules. Vaccinee samples came from UK trials COV001 and COV002, including a single-blind randomized controlled phase 2/3 trial of AZD1222 (ChAdOx1 nCoV-19) in healthy adults. For TCRbeta chain sequencing, PBMC samples from trial participants were taken at day 0 and at day 28 after the second dose. The CDR3 regions of human TCRbeta chains were analyzed by immunosequencing. Per the authors' processing: TCRs in the repertoires were compared against a reference library of SARS-CoV-2-specific TCRs that had been generated with the MIRA antigen-specificity platform. Breadth was defined as the fraction of unique TCRs that were SARS-CoV-2-associated. Depth was defined as the fraction of total T cells that were SARS-CoV-2-associated. Using the MIRA data, each spike-specific TCR was assigned both to the spike region to which the TCR was reactive and to a CD4 or CD8 class. Log10-transformed breadth and depth values were compared by one-way ANOVA with Sidak's multiple comparisons tests. As stored in TCRdb, this immuneACCESS dataset retains in-frame rearrangements with V and J assigned. A fraction of the clones does not appear; measured against another copy, unresolved V genes explain less than half of the discrepancy, and the remainder lacks a known reason. That table supplies the V and J calls and clone size; D and trimming were determined from the DNA. The sample table records 150,000 or so clones; 90% to 95% of these occur just once. Roughly 1.6% of the sample rests with the top ten.

CDR1 and CDR2 were assigned from the germline V gene as SGHNT and YENEEA. The cysteine opens and the phenylalanine closes a CDR3 of 13 amino acids. Only the CDR3 DNA stays, 39 bases, in frame from base 1. V gives up 0 bases and J gives up 10 bases, and the segment between their germline ends measures 10 bases. As concerns this clone: It lacks a known antigen. Base qualities are not provided; no much larger clone lies one nucleotide away.

The sample here was peripheral blood, taken 28 days after the second AZD1222 dose. The rearrangement joined TRBV11-3 to TRBJ2-1; no D segment can be confidently identified. The receptor comes from an adult who received the AZD1222 COVID-19 vaccine. For the CDR3, the sequence is CASSLDSANEQFF. The DNA is TGTGCCAGCAGCTTAGATTCCGCGAACGAGCAGTTCTTC.